This is a list of T cell receptor beta chains from one sample in a study of response to subunit inactivated influenza vaccine. TCRdb passed the RT-PCR reads through MiXCR, listing each CDR3 protein once. The repertoire consists of fewer than 600,000 distinct CDR3 sequences, with under 8.5% occurring once and the leading ten covering less than 15%. This specimen was PBMCs from blood, taken less than 30 months after vaccination. These receptors were taken from a man aged 45-69 years who received an inactivated influenza vaccine. Each CDR3 is given without its conserved first and last residue. Fields, in order: V gene, D gene, CDR3 protein. D genes are given only for firm matches.

V: TRBV28
D: NA
CDR3: ASSQTGQQETQY

V: TRBV7-8
D: NA
CDR3: ASSFPAGAGPRDEQF

V: TRBV20-1
D: NA
CDR3: SARTASQINYGYT

V: TRBV20-1
D: TRBD2
CDR3: SATLAGGPYNEQF

V: TRBV3-1
D: NA
CDR3: ASSQDFGGSGNTIY

V: TRBV5-1
D: TRBD2
CDR3: ASSLLELAGVNEQF

V: TRBV12-3/TRBV12-4
D: NA
CDR3: ASNEDGPNTEAF

V: TRBV5-5
D: TRBD1
CDR3: ASSLDAGTGSYGYT

V: TRBV5-5
D: NA
CDR3: ASSLTLGLKGSAQY

V: TRBV4-1
D: NA
CDR3: ASSHAYSSSYNSPLH

V: TRBV14
D: NA
CDR3: ASSQINRVLADTQY

V: TRBV7-8
D: NA
CDR3: ASSLEGAYSYNEQF

V: TRBV6-1
D: TRBD2
CDR3: ASSEESGSWYEQY

V: TRBV6-2/TRBV6-3
D: NA
CDR3: ASKDQVTEAF

V: TRBV20-1
D: NA
CDR3: SARGWAFYNEQF

V: TRBV12-3/TRBV12-4
D: TRBD2
CDR3: ASSLSGGFYEQY

V: TRBV20-1
D: NA
CDR3: SAKVGMGTQY

V: TRBV29-1
D: TRBD1
CDR3: SVVDRGITEAF

V: TRBV12-3/TRBV12-4
D: NA
CDR3: ASSPQGLEQPQH

V: TRBV3-1
D: TRBD1
CDR3: ASSQSRDRGAF

V: TRBV20-1
D: NA
CDR3: SAPGTNNEQF

V: TRBV7-8
D: TRBD2
CDR3: ASSPPRLAGTGELF